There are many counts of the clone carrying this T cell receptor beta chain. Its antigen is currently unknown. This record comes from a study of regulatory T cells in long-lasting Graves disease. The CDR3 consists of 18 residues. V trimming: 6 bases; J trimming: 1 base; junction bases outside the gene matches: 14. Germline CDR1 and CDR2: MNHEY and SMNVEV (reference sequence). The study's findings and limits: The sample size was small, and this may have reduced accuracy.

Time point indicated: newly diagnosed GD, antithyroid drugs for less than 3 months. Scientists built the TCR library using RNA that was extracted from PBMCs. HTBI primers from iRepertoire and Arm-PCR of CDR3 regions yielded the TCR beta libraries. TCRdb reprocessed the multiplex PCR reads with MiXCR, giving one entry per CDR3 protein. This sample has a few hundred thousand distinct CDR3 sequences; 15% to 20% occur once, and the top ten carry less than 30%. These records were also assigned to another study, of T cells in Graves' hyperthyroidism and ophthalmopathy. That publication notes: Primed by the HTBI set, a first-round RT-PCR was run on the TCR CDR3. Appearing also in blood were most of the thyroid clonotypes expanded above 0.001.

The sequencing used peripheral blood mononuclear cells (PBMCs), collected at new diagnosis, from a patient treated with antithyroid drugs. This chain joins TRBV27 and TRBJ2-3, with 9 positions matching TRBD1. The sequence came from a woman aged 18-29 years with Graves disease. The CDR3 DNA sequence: TGTGCCAGCAGCACAACCGGGACAGGGTTCTTCGGCACAGATACGCAGTATTTT. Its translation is CASSTTGTGFFGTDTQYF.